Following are 16 T cell receptor beta chains from one sample sequenced in a study of molecular identifiers for immune sequencing clone quantification (dated by TCRdb to 2017 to 2018). Libraries were built with PCR. The instrument was an Illumina HiSeq 4000. Clones were called with MiXCR by TCRdb after fastp trimmed the public reads at Q25, and only in-frame beta chains were retained. Merged by CDR3 protein, the rows form single entries marked with the most common genes and DNA. The sample yields 250,000 to 400,000 distinct CDR3 sequences; roughly a fifth were counted once. The top ten constitute approximately 0.8% of the sample. Sample: naive CD8+ T cells from blood, with Jurkat cell RNA spiked in. The sample's cell subset or site label is to be understood as: FACS-sorted CD8+CD4-CCR7+CD45RA+ naive T cells. The origin of the receptors is a human donor in good health. Some libraries in this study had Jurkat cell RNA spiked in.

This sequence joins TRBV20-1 and TRBJ1-1; TRBD1 is a possible D gene (5 bases). CDR3 size: 14 residues. The germline V gene has CDR1 DFQATT and CDR2 SNEGSKA (reference sequence). V lost 2 bases and J 4 bases, leaving 14 bases between the germline ends. CDR3 bases: TGCAGTGCTAGACAGCTGGGACTTCTCACTGAAGCTTTCTTT. Amino acid sequence: CSARQLGLLTEAFF.

The table lists this clonotype with many counts. The rearrangement links TRBV7-9 to TRBJ2-3; 15 bases match TRBD2. This CDR3 has 17 amino acids. J gave up 4 bases and V 3 bases, and 5 bases lay outside the gene matches. The germline V gene has CDR1 SEHNR and CDR2 FQNEAQ (reference sequence). The CDR3 DNA sequence: TGTGCCAGCAGCTTCGGACTAGCGGGAGGGTTGGCAGATACGCAGTATTTT. As protein: CASSFGLAGGLADTQYF.

This clonotype was found many times. The V and J genes are TRBV7-6 and TRBJ1-1; D call uncertain. The CDR3 is 14 amino acids. Deletions cut 4 bases from V and 1 base from J, with 10 bases between. Germline values: CDR1 SGHVS, CDR2 FNYEAQ. CDR3 amino acids: CASSSATGNTEAFF. DNA of the CDR3: TGTGCCAGCAGCTCCGCAACGGGGAACACTGAAGCTTTCTTT.

This clonotype was counted a few times. This chain connects TRBV14 to TRBJ2-7, with a possible D match to TRBD2 (5 bases). Trimming took 0 bases from V and 7 from J, leaving 10 bases between them. Germline CDR1 and CDR2: SGHDN and FVKESK. This CDR3 is 13 amino acids long. The CDR3 reads CASSQERTGEQYF. The CDR3 DNA sequence: TGTGCCAGCAGCCAAGAAAGGACGGGGGAGCAGTACTTC. The full variable domain, its missing parts supplied by reference TRBV14 and TRBJ2-7, is EAGVTQFPSHSVIEKGQTVTLRCDPISGHDNLYWYRRVMGKEIKFLLHFVKESKQDESGMPNNRFLAERTGGTYSTLKVQPAELEDSGVYFCASSQERTGEQYFGPGTRLTVT.

This clonotype has a count of ten or more. The rearrangement uses TRBV5-1 and TRBJ1-1; the D gene is possibly TRBD1 (5 bases). Trimming cost V 2 bases and J 0 bases, with 8 bases left between them. The CDR3 is 14 amino acids. Germline assignment: CDR1 SGHRS and CDR2 YFSETQ. The chain's CDR3 is CASSFREMNTEAFF. In nucleotides, the CDR3 is TGCGCCAGCAGCTTCAGGGAAATGAACACTGAAGCTTTCTTT.

The rearrangement joins TRBV12-3 or TRBV12-4 to TRBJ2-1; D uncertain. Trimming removed 0 bases from V and 4 bases from J, with 10 bases in between. CDR3 size: 15 residues. The CDR3 DNA follows: TGTGCCAGCAGTTTAGCGGGAAGTGGGTACAATGAGCAGTTCTTC. This translates into CASSLAGSGYNEQFF.

This clonotype was observed once. A much larger clone differs by one base, so this may be a read error. The gene calls are TRBV7-9 and TRBJ1-4; a weak D match, TRBD1 (5 bases). CDR1 and CDR2 from the germline V gene are SEHNR and FQNEAQ (reference sequence). The CDR3 covers 14 residues. The germline V and J ends were trimmed by 8 bases and 4 bases, with 14 bases remaining between them. CDR3 region: CASCSQGNNEKLFF. DNA of the CDR3: TGTGCCAGCTGCTCGCAGGGAAATAATGAAAAACTGTTTTTT. The complete variable domain, with remaining parts taken from reference TRBV7-9 and TRBJ1-4, reads DTGVSQNPRHKITKRGQNVTFRCDPISEHNRLYWYRQTLGQGPEFLTYFQNEAQLEKSRLLSDRFSAERPKGSFSTLEIQRTEQGDSAMYLCASCSQGNNEKLFFGSGTQLSVL.

The chain employs TRBV20-1 and TRBJ2-3, with D perhaps TRBD2 (6 bases). Trimming took 0 bases from V and 0 from J, leaving 16 bases between them. In germline, CDR1 is DFQATT, CDR2 SNEGSKA (reference sequence). The CDR3 length is 17 residues. The CDR3 here is CSARDLETSASTDTQYF. The CDR3 DNA reads as TGCAGTGCTAGAGATCTAGAGACTAGTGCTAGCACAGATACGCAGTATTTT.

This clonotype appeared many times. The chain recombines TRBV30 with TRBJ2-7; 12 bases are a match to TRBD1. V lost 2 bases to trimming and J lost 6 bases; unmatched junction nucleotides: 5. The CDR3 consists of 14 residues. Germline assignment: CDR1 GTSNPN and CDR2 SVGIG (reference sequence). CDR3 in amino acids: CAWSRGQGASEQYF. DNA of the CDR3: TGTGCCTGGAGTCGGGGACAGGGGGCATCCGAGCAGTACTTC.

This clonotype was seen repeatedly, ten times or more. This chain joins TRBV7-8 and TRBJ1-5; a weak D match, TRBD1 (5 bases). This CDR3 region has 15 residues. Germline assignment: CDR1 SGHVS and CDR2 FQNEAQ. The V end lost 6 bases, the J end lost 0 bases, and 12 bases lay between the germline ends. The CDR3 loop is CASSWGPGSNQPQHF. The CDR3 coding sequence is TGTGCCAGCAGTTGGGGACCGGGTAGCAATCAGCCCCAGCATTTT.

This clonotype came up a few times. CDR3 amino acids: CASWGQGASAFF. The CDR3 DNA follows: TGTGCCAGCTGGGGACAGGGGGCTTCAGCTTTCTTT. V is TRBV27 and J is TRBJ1-1; TRBD1 aligns across 12 bases. V shed 8 bases, J shed 10 bases, and the junction held 5 bases outside the gene matches. The CDR3 consists of 12 residues. Germline V gene lookup returns CDR1 MNHEY and CDR2 SMNVEV (reference sequence).

The CDR3 sequence is CSVVSWDKSTDTQYF. The CDR3 bases are TGCAGCGTTGTTTCCTGGGACAAGAGCACAGATACGCAGTATTTT. The chain recombines TRBV29-1 with TRBJ2-3, with D possibly TRBD1 on 6 matching bases. Trimming stripped 4 bases from V and 0 bases from J, with 14 bases between. Germline lookup yields CDR1 SQVTM and CDR2 ANQGSEA. CDR3 length: 15 residues.

This clonotype was found many times. The V call is TRBV12-3 or TRBV12-4, the J call TRBJ2-5; D is perhaps TRBD2 (5 bases). The CDR3 spans 13 residues. V was cut by 5 bases and J by 4 bases, with 11 bases left in between. The CDR3 spells CASSAGLGETQYF. DNA of the CDR3: TGTGCCAGCAGTGCGGGCCTAGGAGAGACCCAGTACTTC.

Points on this clonotype: A read error is possible here, since a much larger clone lies one base away. The rearrangement links TRBV19 to TRBJ2-7, with D maybe TRBD1 (6 bases). Per germline, CDR1 LNHDA and CDR2 SQIVND (reference sequence). This CDR3 is 14 amino acids long. The chain's CDR3 is CASSIAGVSYGQYF. The DNA for the CDR3 is TGTGCCAGTAGTATCGCAGGGGTTTCCTACGGGCAGTACTTC.

The chain links TRBV30 to TRBJ1-5, with D possibly TRBD1 on 6 matching bases. CDR3 length: 14 residues. V lost 3 bases and J lost 4, with 13 bases in between. Per germline, CDR1 GTSNPN and CDR2 SVGIG (reference sequence). CDR3 DNA sequence: TGTGCCTGGAGCCCTGGACAGCTTAATCAGCCCCAGCATTTT. Translating it yields CAWSPGQLNQPQHF.

This clonotype was observed at least ten times. This chain joins TRBV6-2 or TRBV6-3 and TRBJ2-7; D gene uncertain. Germline V gives CDR1 MNHEY, CDR2 SVGEGT. The germline V and J ends were trimmed by 3 bases and 0 bases, with 6 bases remaining between them. The CDR3 consists of 13 residues. The CDR3 DNA follows: TGTGCCAGCAGTTATGACCTCTCCTACGAGCAGTACTTC. Its protein product is CASSYDLSYEQYF.